These 10 T cell receptor beta chains originate from one sample sequenced in a study of PD-L1 blockade in urothelial cancer. As to time point: peripheral blood 6 weeks after treatment start. Sequenced by immunoSEQ multiplex PCR; TCRdb stores in-frame clones only, minus some. Of some 41,000 clones listed, roughly 81% are singletons. Specimen: PBMCs, collected around atezolizumab (anti-PD-L1) treatment. The receptors shown here come from a man between 65 and 85 years old with urothelial cancer.

This chain uses TRBV10-2 with TRBJ1-1, with D tentatively TRBD1 (5 bases). This CDR3 comprises 14 residues. The ends were cut back, 3 bases at V and 4 bases at J, with 12 bases in the middle. Germline values: CDR1 WSHSY, CDR2 SAAADI. The CDR3 DNA reads TGCGCCAGCAGTGATCGGAGGGGCAGCACTGAAGCTTTCTTT. It is translated as CASSDRRGSTEAFF.

This clone has a single count. The rearrangement links TRBV4-1 to TRBJ2-1; no clear D. The CDR3 is 15 amino acids. Trimming removed 0 bases at V and 5 bases at J, with 11 bases between. Germline CDR1 MGHRA, CDR2 YSYEKL. CDR3 loop: CASSQDHGSDNEQFF. CDR3 nucleotide sequence: TGCGCCAGCAGCCAAGATCATGGCAGCGACAATGAGCAGTTCTTC.

This clone was observed once. This chain uses TRBV5-6 with TRBJ2-3; 13 nucleotides align to TRBD2. The CDR3 runs 18 residues. Germline CDR1 and CDR2: SGHDT and YYEEEE. The trim removed 0 bases at V and 2 bases at J, leaving 6 bases unmatched. CDR3 region: CASSLVLGLAGATDTQYF. The CDR3 DNA reads TGTGCCAGCAGCTTGGTTCTCGGACTAGCGGGAGCCACAGATACGCAGTATTTT.

This chain joins TRBV29-1 and TRBJ2-5; TRBD2 aligns across 10 bases. J lost 7 bases, V lost 4 bases, and 18 bases had no gene match. The germline CDR1 and CDR2 sequences are SQVTM and ANQGSEA. This CDR3 spans 17 amino acids. CDR3 sequence (DNA): TGCAGCGTTGTAGGGCTAGCGGGAGCAGCTGGTGGAGGGACCCAGTACTTC. This sequence encodes CSVVGLAGAAGGGTQYF.

The CDR3 protein is CASSLGDRAHGYTF. For the CDR3, the DNA is TGTGCCAGCAGTTTGGGGGACAGGGCCCACGGCTACACCTTC. This chain uses TRBV27 with TRBJ1-2; 9 bases agree with TRBD1. Germline V gene lookup returns CDR1 MNHEY and CDR2 SMNVEV (reference sequence). V gave up 3 bases and J gave up 8 bases; unmatched junction bases: 7. The CDR3 spans 14 residues.

This clone appeared a few times. The chain uses TRBV7-9 and TRBJ2-5; the D gene is possibly TRBD1 (6 bases). V lost 0 bases, J lost 5 bases, and 13 bases lay in between. The CDR3 totals 15 residues. The germline CDR1 and CDR2 sequences are SEHNR and FQNEAQ (reference sequence). CDR3 sequence (DNA): TGTGCCAGCAGCTTAGCGAGGGGGATTCACGAGACCCAGTACTTC. This encodes CASSLARGIHETQYF.

The chain employs TRBV7-2 and TRBJ2-7, with D perhaps TRBD1 (6 bases). The CDR3 consists of 14 residues. CDR1 and CDR2 (germline): SGHTA, FQGNSA. V was trimmed by 5 bases and J by 2 bases, leaving 13 bases between them. The DNA of the CDR3 is TGTGCCAGCAGCCATCAGGGGTTCGCCTACGAGCAGTACTTC. Its translation: CASSHQGFAYEQYF.

The chain carries TRBV19 and TRBJ1-2; D is uncertain. Germline V CDR1 and CDR2: LNHDA, SQIVND (reference sequence). Trimming left V 0 bases short and J 4 bases short, with 6 bases between. CDR3 length: 13 residues. The CDR3 here is CASSIDPGYGYTF. DNA of the CDR3: TGTGCCAGTAGTATAGATCCGGGCTATGGCTACACCTTC. Together with reference TRBV19 and TRBJ1-2, the CDR3 gives the full variable domain: DGGITQSPKYLFRKEGQNVTLSCEQNLNHDAMYWYRQDPGQGLRLIYYSQIVNDFQKGDIAEGYSVSREKKESFPLTVTSAQKNPTAFYLCASSIDPGYGYTFGSGTRLTVV.

J is TRBJ1-4 and V is TRBV6-5; 8 nucleotides match TRBD1. The CDR3 length is 14 residues. V was clipped by 7 bases and J by 11 bases; unmatched bases: 12. CDR1 and CDR2 (germline): MNHEY, SVGAGI. The CDR3 sequence: CASKEDRDYVKLFF. CDR3 nucleotides: TGTGCCAGCAAAGAGGACAGGGACTACGTGAAACTGTTTTTT.

This rearrangement joins TRBV7-8 to TRBJ2-1; D unclear. V lost 3 bases and J lost 10, with 7 bases in between. Germline values: CDR1 SGHVS, CDR2 FQNEAQ. The CDR3 is 11 residues long. The chain's CDR3 is CASSLTVEQFF. CDR3 nucleotide sequence: TGTGCCAGCAGCTTGACTGTCGAGCAGTTCTTC.